The subject of this entry is one T cell receptor beta chain. No antigen is known for it. No much larger clone is present one base from it, and per-base qualities are unavailable. This sample stems from a study of CD8+CD57+ T cells in acquired aplastic anemia (dated by TCRdb to the late 2010s). For the study in its entirety: DNA extracted from sorted CD4+ and CD8+ cells had a mean of about 3 ug, with a range of roughly 0.18 to 27.4 ug. For healthy donor samples, the average read count was about 10.8 million for CD4+ cells and approximately 12 million for CD8+ cells.

In the study, sorted CD4+ and CD8+ blood T cells from patients with severe aplastic anemia and from healthy subjects underwent deep sequencing of TCR repertoires. Ficoll-Paque density gradient centrifugation was used to isolate peripheral blood mononuclear cells. Before DNA extraction, CD4+ and CD8+ T cells were sorted with FACS or magnetic beads. Genomic DNA served as template for TCR beta VDJ combination and CDR3 sequence profiling. TCR repertoire sequencing was run on an Illumina HiSeq 2000. On the study's bioinformatics: Repertoire assessment relied on Simpson's diversity index, CDR3 size and DJ length profiles, and TRBV/TRBJ rearrangement plots. The most abundant DNA sequence in the deep sequencing data was defined as the immunodominant clone. CDR3 amino acid sequences were checked for sharing across subjects and were also compared against the VDJdb database and published repertoires. TCRdb redid the processing of the public reads, applying fastp at Q25 and MiXCR, and retained in-frame beta chains. Each entry merges the rows of one CDR3 protein and shows their most common DNA and genes. The V and J calls reflect TCRdb's pipeline rather than the authors' work. This sample holds approximately 50,000 distinct CDR3 sequences; about 78% were observed only once. The ten largest clonotypes hold around 36% of the sample.

On the study overall, not on this receptor specifically: Patients and healthy controls showed no significant difference in CD8+ Simpson's diversity (P=0.060). Approximately 31 CD8+ CDR3 sequences were found in both patients and controls but appeared to be highly expressed in patients and within the immunodominant clones of the patients.

The CDR3 measures 12 amino acids from cysteine to phenylalanine. Only the CDR3 DNA stays, 36 bases, in frame from base 1. Based on the germline V gene, the CDR1 and CDR2 sequences are SQVTM and ANQGSEA. Trimming costs V 5 bases and J 7 bases, and their ends lie 14 bases apart. Sequencing input: sorted CD4+, CD8+, or CD8+CD57+ T cells (not recorded which) from PBMCs. The rearranged segments are TRBV29-1 and TRBJ1-2, and possibly TRBD1, on 6 matching bases. The receptor comes from a human donor in good health, serving as a control. The DNA sequence follows: TGCAGCGTTCTTGGCTGGGGGGCTGGCTACACCTTC. Its product reads: CSVLGWGAGYTF.